The 22 T cell receptor beta chains presented below share a single source sample, sequenced in a study of blood T cell repertoires in COVID-19. Measured with immunoSEQ multiplex PCR; TCRdb has only the in-frame clones, and not every one. Of 250,000 to 300,000 clones detected, 88% appear once; the ten largest clones hold 2% to 2.5%. Sequenced: PBMCs or T cells enriched from blood (not recorded which). The receptors were gathered from a woman in her fifties or sixties in a cohort exposed to, infected with or recovered from COVID-19 (not recorded which).

The chain uses TRBV7-9 and TRBJ2-5, with 7 bases fitting TRBD1. Trimming took 1 base from V and 2 from J; bases not matched to a gene: 4. CDR3 length: 15 residues. Germline V lookup: CDR1 SEHNR, CDR2 FQNEAQ (reference sequence). The CDR3 DNA is TGTGCCAGCAGCTTAGGGGAGACAGGGCAAGAGACCCAGTACTTC. Its protein product is CASSLGETGQETQYF.

This clone appeared once. This rearrangement joins TRBV4-1 to TRBJ1-1; 8 nucleotides line up with TRBD1. V lost 3 bases and J lost 7; bases outside the gene matches: 7. CDR3 length: 14 residues. CDR1 and CDR2 (germline): MGHRA, YSYEKL. The CDR3 protein is CASSHSDREGEAFF. The CDR3 nucleotides read TGCGCCAGCAGCCACTCGGACAGGGAGGGTGAAGCTTTCTTT.

CDR3 residues: CASSLRGGNTIYF. The DNA of the CDR3 is TGTGCCAGCAGCTTAAGGGGTGGAAACACCATATATTTT. This chain links TRBV7-2 with TRBJ1-3, with D possibly matching TRBD1 (5 bases). Germline loops: CDR1 SGHTA, CDR2 FQGNSA. The V end lost 2 bases, the J end lost 3 bases, and 5 bases lay between the germline ends. This CDR3 is 13 amino acids long.

The V call is TRBV10-3, the J call TRBJ2-7; D possibly corresponds to TRBD1 (6 bases). Trimming pared 3 bases from V and 5 bases from J, leaving 8 bases between. Germline CDR1 reads ENHRY; CDR2 reads SYGVKD. The CDR3 covers 12 residues. The DNA of the CDR3 is TGTGCCATCAGTGAACAGGGCCACGAGCAGTACTTC. The encoded protein is CAISEQGHEQYF.

The CDR3 DNA is TGTGCCAGCAGCTTGTTCGGGGGGGCATTGTCCTACGAGCAGTACTTC. It is translated as CASSLFGGALSYEQYF. The chain joins TRBV5-6 to TRBJ2-7; TRBD2 matches at 8 bases. V lost 1 base to trimming and J lost 1 base; unmatched junction nucleotides: 7. This CDR3 has 16 amino acids. CDR1 and CDR2 (germline): SGHDT, YYEEEE. The whole variable domain, remainder taken from reference TRBV5-6 and TRBJ2-7, is DAGVTQSPTHLIKTRGQQVTLRCSPKSGHDTVSWYQQALGQGPQFIFQYYEEEERQRGNFPDRFSGHQFPNYSSELNVNALLLGDSALYLCASSLFGGALSYEQYFGPGTRLTVT.

The chain has TRBV7-3 and TRBJ2-1, with 8 bases matching TRBD2. Germline V CDR1 and CDR2: SGHTA, FQGTGA. J was trimmed by 4 bases and V by 4 bases; bases with no gene match: 12. The CDR3 runs 17 residues. CDR3 bases: TGTGCCAGCAGCTCCCCGGGGGCGGGAGGAGGGTACAATGAGCAGTTCTTC. Its protein product is CASSSPGAGGGYNEQFF.

The rearrangement links TRBV7-2 to TRBJ1-5; a weak D match, TRBD1 (5 bases). CDR1 is SGHTA and CDR2 is FQGNSA in the germline V gene. V was shortened by 5 bases and J by 4 bases, with 15 bases between the two germline ends. The CDR3 length is 15 residues. CDR3 nucleotide sequence: TGTGCCAGCAGCCCCTCTGGCGGGGGAAATCAGCCCCAGCATTTT. Its translation is CASSPSGGGNQPQHF.

This chain connects TRBV28 to TRBJ1-2; a possible D gene is TRBD1 (5 bases). The germline CDR1 and CDR2 sequences are MDHEN and SYDVKM. The CDR3 loop spans 16 amino acids. The V gene lost 4 bases and the J gene lost 4 bases, with 19 bases spanning the gap. The chain's CDR3 is CASSSHHRGQGYGYTF. As DNA, the CDR3 is TGTGCCAGCAGTTCCCATCATAGGGGTCAGGGCTATGGCTACACCTTC.

The chain employs TRBV19 and TRBJ1-1; tentative D call: TRBD1 (6 bases). V was shortened by 10 bases and J by 0 bases, with 21 bases between the two germline ends. The germline gives CDR1 LNHDA, CDR2 SQIVND (reference sequence). The CDR3 has 16 residues. The CDR3 loop reads CATGGTRGRMNTEAFF. For the CDR3, the DNA is TGTGCCACGGGGGGTACCAGGGGAAGGATGAACACTGAAGCTTTCTTT.

The table lists this clone with a few counts. The chain carries TRBV28 and TRBJ1-5; no clear D gene. V was clipped by 10 bases and J by 2 bases, with 21 bases between them. This CDR3 region has 16 residues. Germline CDR1 and CDR2: MDHEN and SYDVKM. CDR3 sequence reads: CATTRKKTGGNQPQHF. Written as DNA, the CDR3 is TGTGCCACCACGAGAAAAAAAACCGGGGGCAATCAGCCCCAGCATTTT.

J is TRBJ1-2 and V is TRBV27; possible D gene TRBD1, 5 bases. V shed 4 bases and J shed 9 bases, with 12 bases lying between them. The CDR3 is 12 residues long. Germline values: CDR1 MNHEY, CDR2 SMNVEV (reference sequence). The CDR3 loop is CASSSTGDRYTF. The CDR3 DNA reads as TGTGCCAGCAGTTCGACGGGGGATCGCTACACCTTC.

The V call is TRBV14, the J call TRBJ1-1; D call uncertain. Germline V gene lookup returns CDR1 SGHDN and CDR2 FVKESK. This CDR3 has 13 amino acids. The V end was cut by 7 bases, the J end by 0 bases, with 9 bases between. CDR3 protein: CASKRNMNTEAFF. The CDR3 DNA sequence: TGTGCCAGCAAGAGGAACATGAACACTGAAGCTTTCTTT.

The genes are TRBV2 and TRBJ2-5, with unresolved D. Per the germline V gene, CDR1 is SNHLY and CDR2 is FYNNEI. The length of the CDR3 is 13 residues. V was pared by 4 bases and J by 5 bases, with 11 bases between. The CDR3: CASSGDLLETQYF. For the CDR3, the DNA is TGTGCCAGCAGTGGAGATCTCCTTGAGACCCAGTACTTC.

The chain recombines TRBV24-1 with TRBJ2-1; possibly TRBD2 for D (7 bases). Trimming removed 7 bases at V and 9 bases at J, with 15 bases between. CDR3 length: 13 residues. CDR1 is KGHDR and CDR2 is SFDVKD in the germline V gene. CDR3 amino acids: CATRGGGRGEQFF. The CDR3 bases are TGTGCCACCAGGGGGGGCGGGAGAGGTGAGCAGTTCTTC.

V and J are TRBV28 and TRBJ1-5, with D uncertain. The CDR3 runs to 12 residues. Germline CDR1 MDHEN, CDR2 SYDVKM. V lost 5 bases and J lost 8, with 10 bases in between. Here the CDR3 DNA reads TGTGCCAGCAGTGAATATCAGGAGCCCCAGCATTTT. Residues: CASSEYQEPQHF.

This clone was seen just once. This chain joins TRBV27 and TRBJ1-3, with TRBD1 identical over 10 bases. There are 16 residues in the CDR3. From germline, CDR1 is MNHEY and CDR2 SMNVEV (reference sequence). Trimming cost V 0 bases and J 5 bases; bases outside gene matches: 4. For the CDR3, the DNA is TGTGCCAGCAGTTTATCGAGACAGGGGGCAAGAAACACCATATATTTT. Encoded protein: CASSLSRQGARNTIYF.

The genes are TRBV5-5 and TRBJ2-6; maybe TRBD2 (6 bases). Germline values: CDR1 SGHKS, CDR2 YYEKEE (reference sequence). The CDR3 is 16 residues long. The ends were cut back, 2 bases at V and 0 bases at J, with 9 bases in the middle. The CDR3 protein is CASSLAGSSGANVLTF. CDR3 in DNA: TGTGCCAGCAGCTTAGCGGGTTCCTCTGGGGCCAACGTCCTGACTTTC.

This chain uses TRBV7-9 with TRBJ2-5, with 10 bases aligning to TRBD1. Germline V gives CDR1 SEHNR, CDR2 FQNEAQ (reference sequence). Germline trimming cut 5 bases from V and 5 bases from J; bases unmatched to any gene: 11. The CDR3 is made up of 16 amino acids. The CDR3 bases are TGTGCCAGCAGCGCCGCCGGGACAGGGGATTTCGAGACCCAGTACTTC. Translated, it gives CASSAAGTGDFETQYF.

The CDR3 region has the DNA TGCGCCAGCAGCCGGGGACTAGCGGGAGAGGGGGAGACCCAGTACTTC. Its translation is CASSRGLAGEGETQYF. This chain uses TRBV5-1 with TRBJ2-5, with 14 nucleotides matching TRBD2. This CDR3 region has 16 residues. V was pared by 4 bases and J by 5 bases, with 7 bases of the junction left unmatched. Germline CDR1 is SGHRS and CDR2 is YFSETQ.

The chain has TRBV6-5 and TRBJ2-6; D is perhaps TRBD2 (6 bases). V was clipped by 4 bases and J by 2 bases, with 12 bases between them. CDR3 length equals 16 residues. Germline values: CDR1 MNHEY, CDR2 SVGAGI. The CDR3, as DNA: TGTGCCAGCAGTTTGGGACTCACCCCTGGGGCCAACGTCCTGACTTTC. Translation: CASSLGLTPGANVLTF.

CDR3 protein: CASSGVVSFNEQFF. The CDR3 DNA reads TGTGCCAGTTCGGGGGTGGTCAGCTTCAATGAGCAGTTCTTC. The chain combines TRBV7-6 with TRBJ2-1, with a possible D match to TRBD2 (6 bases). The CDR3 runs to 14 residues. V lost 9 bases to trimming and J lost 6 bases, with 18 bases between them. CDR1 and CDR2 (germline): SGHVS, FNYEAQ. The variable domain in full, completed from reference TRBV7-6 and TRBJ2-1, reads GAGVSQSPRYKVTKRGQDVALRCDPISGHVSLYWYRQALGQGPEFLTYFNYEAQQDKSGLPNDRFSAERPEGSISTLTIQRTEQRDSAMYRCASSGVVSFNEQFFGPGTRLTVL.

This clone has just one count. The chain joins TRBV29-1 to TRBJ2-5, with D possibly TRBD1 on 5 matching bases. V was shortened by 7 bases and J by 4 bases, with 10 bases between the two germline ends. CDR1 and CDR2 from the germline V gene are SQVTM and ANQGSEA. The CDR3 sequence is 11 residues long. CDR3 loop: CSASGSETQYF. The CDR3 region has the DNA TGCAGCGCTTCAGGGTCAGAGACCCAGTACTTC. Combining the CDR3 with reference TRBV29-1 and TRBJ2-5 gives the whole variable domain SAVISQKPSRDICQRGTSLTIQCQVDSQVTMMFWYRQQPGQSLTLIATANQGSEATYESGFVIDKFPISRPNLTFSTLTVSNMSPEDSSIYLCSASGSETQYFGPGTRLLVL.